Below, 10 T cell receptor beta chains from the same sample are listed, as sequenced in a study of T cell repertoires in cytomegalovirus infection. TCRdb reprocessed the reads with MiXCR, giving one entry per CDR3 protein. This table holds roughly 300,000 distinct CDR3 sequences, more than 8% found once. Sequencing was done on a sample of PBMCs. These receptors came from a human donor in good health (CMV status not recorded). Some clones in this sample may be carry-over from other donors' samples.

This clonotype was recorded at least ten times. This rearrangement joins TRBV7-8 to TRBJ1-5; 7 bases align to TRBD1. V lost 5 bases and J lost 0; bases outside the gene matches: 10. Per germline, CDR1 SGHVS and CDR2 FQNEAQ. The CDR3 loop spans 17 amino acids. This CDR3 reads CASSPWDSWDSNQPQHF. The CDR3 DNA sequence: TGTGCCAGCAGCCCCTGGGACAGCTGGGATAGCAATCAGCCCCAGCATTTT.

On this clonotype: This may be a read error: a much more frequent sequence differs by one nucleotide. The CDR3 region is CANRSRGTDTQYF. The CDR3 DNA sequence: TGTGCCAACAGATCAAGGGGCACAGATACGCAGTATTTT. The J gene is TRBJ2-3, the V gene TRBV12-3 or TRBV12-4; D is uncertain. The V and J ends lost 10 bases and 1 base respectively, with 12 bases between them. This CDR3 contains 13 residues.

This clonotype was counted at least ten times. The CDR3 DNA follows: TGTGCCATCATCGGGGACAGGGGGAATGAGCAGTTCTTC. Translation gives CAIIGDRGNEQFF. V usage is TRBV10-3 and J usage is TRBJ2-1, with 11 bases identical to TRBD1. The V gene end was trimmed by 7 bases and the J gene end by 7 bases; junction bases not matched to a gene: 3. Looked up from germline, CDR1 is ENHRY and CDR2 is SYGVKD. The CDR3 spans 13 residues.

This clonotype is a singleton in its sample. A much larger clone lies one base from this, so it may be a read error. The chain combines TRBV4-3 with TRBJ2-1; TRBD2 aligns across 8 bases. The CDR3 loop spans 15 amino acids. In germline, CDR1 is LGHNA, CDR2 YSLEER. The DNA of the CDR3 is TGCGTCAGCAGCCAACGGGGCGGGAGGAGCAATGAGCAGTTCTTC. It is translated as CVSSQRGGRSNEQFF.

This clonotype was recorded many times. J is TRBJ2-3 and V is TRBV20-1, with D hard to call. Trimming removed 5 bases from V and 6 bases from J, with 21 bases in between. Per germline, CDR1 DFQATT and CDR2 SNEGSKA (reference sequence). This CDR3 comprises 15 residues. The CDR3 DNA follows: TGCAGTGCTCCCTTTTCGTTGACGAAAGGCGATACGCAGTATTTT. Residues: CSAPFSLTKGDTQYF.

This clonotype was picked up many times. The V gene is TRBV20-1, the J gene TRBJ2-1, with D tentatively TRBD2 (5 bases). The CDR3 runs to 14 residues. Germline CDR1 reads DFQATT; CDR2 reads SNEGSKA (reference sequence). Trimming shortened V by 6 bases and J by 3 bases, and 15 bases separated the two germline ends. The CDR3 protein is CSAQLSGVYNEQFF. The CDR3 region has the DNA TGCAGTGCCCAGCTTTCCGGGGTCTACAATGAGCAGTTCTTC.

This clonotype was observed many times. This chain uses TRBV12-3 or TRBV12-4 with TRBJ2-3; 7 bases align to TRBD2. The CDR3 has 12 residues. V lost 4 bases, J lost 11 bases, and 6 bases stayed unmatched. Written as DNA, the CDR3 is TGTGCCAGCAGTTACCAAGAGCGGGGGCAGTATTTT. It is translated as CASSYQERGQYF.

The chain uses TRBV6-1 and TRBJ2-1; D gene uncertain. This CDR3 has 12 amino acids. The V and J ends lost 0 bases and 6 bases respectively, with 3 bases between them. CDR1 is MNHNS and CDR2 is SASEGT in the germline V gene. CDR3 sequence (DNA): TGTGCCAGCAGTGAAGCCGGCAATGAGCAGTTCTTC. Its protein is CASSEAGNEQFF.

The table lists this clonotype with many counts. This chain uses TRBV7-2 with TRBJ2-5, with 7 bases aligning to TRBD2. Trimming cost V 8 bases and J 5 bases; bases outside gene matches: 11. The CDR3 sequence is 14 residues long. Germline V gives CDR1 SGHTA, CDR2 FQGNSA. CDR3 region: CASGGGRAGETQYF. The CDR3 region has the DNA TGTGCCAGCGGCGGGGGACGGGCGGGGGAGACCCAGTACTTC.

This clonotype has more than one count but fewer than ten. J is TRBJ2-3 and V is TRBV24-1; 8 bases match TRBD1. The CDR3 has 14 amino acids. V lost 7 bases to trimming and J lost 0 bases; unmatched junction nucleotides: 2. Germline assignment: CDR1 KGHDR and CDR2 SFDVKD. The CDR3 DNA reads as TGTGCCACCAGGGGGGACAGGAGCACAGATACGCAGTATTTT. It specifies CATRGDRSTDTQYF.